This T cell receptor (beta chain) was found in a study of T cell responses to AZD1222 COVID-19 vaccine. Study-wide points: Repertoires were obtained only post-peak T cell response. In a largely white British group with more females than males, clonal diversity was possibly underestimated. It was only a handful of AZD1222 recipients who were seropositive at baseline.

Sequenced by immunoSEQ multiplex PCR; TCRdb stores in-frame clones only, minus some. This table has around 160,000 clones, roughly nine tenths appearing once. Details on this clone: Its specificity is unknown.

This specimen was peripheral blood, taken 28 days after the second AZD1222 dose. The TCR sequence derives from an adult who received the AZD1222 COVID-19 vaccine.

CDR3 amino acids: CASSGSATSTGTPADTQYF. The CDR3 DNA is TGTGCCAGCAGCGGATCCGCCACCTCCACCGGGACTCCTGCAGATACGCAGTATTTT. V gene TRBV7-2 combines with J gene TRBJ2-3; possible D gene TRBD2, 6 bases. Germline CDR1 SGHTA, CDR2 FQGNSA. V lost 5 bases and J 4 bases, leaving 28 bases between the germline ends. The CDR3 runs to 19 residues.